The clone carrying this T cell receptor beta chain came up a few times. Some clones are missing from TCRdb's copy, which holds only in-frame ones; the method was immunoSEQ multiplex PCR. The sample lists 550,000 to 800,000 clones, over 75% occurring once. This entry is derived from a study of shared T cell receptors in the human thymus. The germline gives CDR1 MDHEN, CDR2 SYDVKM. This CDR3 contains 16 residues. Trimming removed 6 bases from V and 4 bases from J; junction bases left unmatched: 9. These same records also appear under a second study, on human thymus T cells. That work contributes: Donors were healthy Finnish infants having corrective surgery for congenital heart defects. Thymus specimens were resections from corrective heart surgery. Seemingly biased V and J gene usage marked thymic and blood repertoires. Related work showed strongly overlapping thymic repertoires across unrelated individuals.

The genes are TRBV28 and TRBJ1-1; TRBD1 agrees at 12 bases. Input material: thymocytes. The sequence came from a girl under two years old with a congenital heart defect. In DNA form, the CDR3 reads TGTGCCAGCAGCGGGACAGGGGGCGAGGATTCCACTGAAGCTTTCTTT. Protein product: CASSGTGGEDSTEAFF.